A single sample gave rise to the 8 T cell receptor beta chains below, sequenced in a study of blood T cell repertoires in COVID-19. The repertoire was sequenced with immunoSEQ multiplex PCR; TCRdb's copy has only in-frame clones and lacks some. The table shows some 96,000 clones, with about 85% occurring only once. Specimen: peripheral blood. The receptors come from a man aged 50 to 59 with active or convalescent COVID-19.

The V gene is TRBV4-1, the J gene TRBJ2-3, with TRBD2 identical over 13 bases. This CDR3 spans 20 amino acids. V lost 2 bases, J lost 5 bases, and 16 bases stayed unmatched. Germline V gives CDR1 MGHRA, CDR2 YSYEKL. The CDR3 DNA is TGCGCCAGCAGCCAAACGGTTACCGTGACTAGCGGGAGGAGTGGAGATACGCAGTATTTT. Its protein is CASSQTVTVTSGRSGDTQYF.

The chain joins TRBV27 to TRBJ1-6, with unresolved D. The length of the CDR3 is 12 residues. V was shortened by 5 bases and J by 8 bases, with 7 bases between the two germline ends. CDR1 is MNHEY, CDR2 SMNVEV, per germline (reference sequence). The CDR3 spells CASSLQHSPLHF. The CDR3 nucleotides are TGTGCCAGCAGTCTACAGCATTCACCCCTCCACTTT.

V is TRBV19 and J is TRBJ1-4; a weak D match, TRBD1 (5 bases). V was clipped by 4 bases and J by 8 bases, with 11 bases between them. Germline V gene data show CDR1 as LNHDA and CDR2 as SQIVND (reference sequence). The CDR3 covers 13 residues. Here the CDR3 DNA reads TGTGCCAGTAGTACGCCGGGGGACGAAAAACTGTTTTTT. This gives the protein CASSTPGDEKLFF.

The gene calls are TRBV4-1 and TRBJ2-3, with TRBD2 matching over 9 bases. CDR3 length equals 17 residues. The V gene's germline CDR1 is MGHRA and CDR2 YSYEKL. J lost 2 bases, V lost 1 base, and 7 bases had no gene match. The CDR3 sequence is CASSQGVTSGYTDTQYF. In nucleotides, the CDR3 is TGCGCCAGCAGCCAAGGGGTGACTAGCGGCTACACAGATACGCAGTATTTT.

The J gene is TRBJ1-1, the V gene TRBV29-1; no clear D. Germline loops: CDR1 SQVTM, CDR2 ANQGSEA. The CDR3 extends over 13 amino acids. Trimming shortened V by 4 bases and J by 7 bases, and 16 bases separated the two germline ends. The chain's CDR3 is CSVASRPTIEAFF. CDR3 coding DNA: TGCAGCGTTGCTTCGCGCCCAACGATTGAAGCTTTCTTT. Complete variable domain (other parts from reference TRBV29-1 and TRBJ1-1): SAVISQKPSRDICQRGTSLTIQCQVDSQVTMMFWYRQQPGQSLTLIATANQGSEATYESGFVIDKFPISRPNLTFSTLTVSNMSPEDSSIYLCSVASRPTIEAFFGQGTRLTVV.

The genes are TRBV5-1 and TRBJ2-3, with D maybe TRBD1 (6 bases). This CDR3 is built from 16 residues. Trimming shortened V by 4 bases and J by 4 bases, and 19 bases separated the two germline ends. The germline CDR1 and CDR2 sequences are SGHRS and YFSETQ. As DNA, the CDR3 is TGCGCCAGCAGCCATGGCCGGTCAGGGGTGCCAGATACGCAGTATTTT. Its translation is CASSHGRSGVPDTQYF.

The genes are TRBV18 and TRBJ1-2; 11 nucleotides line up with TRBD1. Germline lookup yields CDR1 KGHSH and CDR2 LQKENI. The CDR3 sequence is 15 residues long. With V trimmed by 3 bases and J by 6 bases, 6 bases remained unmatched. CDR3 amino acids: CASSPGQGGTNGYTF. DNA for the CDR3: TGTGCCAGCTCACCGGGACAGGGGGGGACCAATGGCTACACCTTC.

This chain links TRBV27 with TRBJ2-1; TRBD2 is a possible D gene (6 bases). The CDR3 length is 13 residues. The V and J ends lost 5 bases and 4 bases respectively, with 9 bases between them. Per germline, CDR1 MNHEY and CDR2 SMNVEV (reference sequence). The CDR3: CASSMGLYNEQFF. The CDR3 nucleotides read TGTGCCAGCAGTATGGGACTTTACAATGAGCAGTTCTTC.